The clone carrying this T cell receptor beta chain was seen repeatedly, ten times or more. A junction boundary mismatches the germline segment, possibly from a read error. Alpha and beta constant-region primers primed reverse transcription of around 540 ng RNA. Alpha and beta chain libraries were made separately by chain-specific third strand synthesis with multiplexing indices. TCRdb itself ran the 5' RACE reads through MiXCR, one entry per CDR3 protein. The sample yields around 8,600 distinct CDR3 sequences, 8% seen once. Germline V gene lookup returns CDR1 LNHDA and CDR2 SQIVND (reference sequence). The CDR3 has 13 residues. The data originate from a study of HIV-infected patients and healthy controls. The repertoire came from unfractionated whole blood and reflected all unsorted peripheral T cells. The RNA source was a roughly 2.6 ml peripheral blood draw.

This chain links TRBV19 with TRBJ1-5, with a weak D call TRBD1 (6 bases). This sample comprised blood, obtained before antiretroviral therapy. This TCR derives from an adult with HIV infection. The donor label of this sample is uncertain. CDR3 sequence (DNA): TGTGCCAGTAGAGTCGGGGGCAACCAGCCCCAGCATTTT. It codes for CASRVGGNQPQHF.